This T cell receptor beta chain was recorded in a study of T cells after yellow fever vaccination. Whole-study findings and limits: Subsequent booster samples again held most clones from primary vaccination (less than 98% CD4, roughly 88% CD8).

The CDR3 is made up of 16 amino acids. V shed 2 bases and J shed 0 bases, with 12 bases lying between them. Looked up from germline, CDR1 is SGHTA and CDR2 is FQGNSA. The table lists this clonotype with a few counts. Its target is unknown. 5'RACE template switching generated TCR cDNA, adding a universal primer site and UMIs. TCRdb used MiXCR to reprocess the 5' RACE reads, holding one entry per CDR3 protein. The sample holds hundreds of thousands of distinct CDR3 sequences; approximately 13% are singletons and the top ten take 15%. Here the sequenced sample was PBMCs, taken on the day of the yellow fever booster vaccination. The V call is TRBV7-2, the J call TRBJ2-3; D perhaps matches TRBD2 (6 bases). The clonotype originates from a man under 40 who received the YFV17D yellow fever vaccine. The CDR3 spells CASSLWGGTSTDTQYF. CDR3 DNA: TGTGCCAGCAGCTTATGGGGCGGGACTAGCACAGATACGCAGTATTTT.